These T cell receptor beta chains were read from a single sample in a study of T-cell memory formation after mild COVID-19. MiXCR, applied by TCRdb to the 5' RACE reads, yields one record per CDR3 protein. The repertoire holds 300,000 to 400,000 distinct CDR3 sequences, with roughly 15% as singletons. The specimen sequenced was PBMCs or a T cell subset sorted from them (not recorded which). Source of these receptors: a man between 18 and 29 years old who had mild COVID-19 (a few samples of this study predate the infection). Cell type and time point are not known. CDR3s include the opening cysteine and the closing phenylalanine or tryptophan.

j_call v_call cdr3_aa
TRBJ1-1 TRBV20-1 CSALSRDRGFFSEAFF
TRBJ2-3 TRBV10-1 CASSESTRADTQYF
TRBJ2-1 TRBV4-3 CASSQNRRDREQFF
TRBJ2-3 TRBV5-1 CASSQGSGGVNTDTQYF
TRBJ2-7 TRBV7-9 CASSPSGGLTAYEQYF
TRBJ1-1 TRBV19 CACRGTPGDTEAFF
TRBJ2-3 TRBV7-9 CASSHGDSTDTQYF
TRBJ1-1 TRBV4-1 CASSQNGLKEAFF
TRBJ2-3 TRBV5-1 CASSSQTDRADTQYF
TRBJ2-3 TRBV12-3/TRBV12-4 CASSFPEGAHDTQYF